Each of the 19 T cell receptor beta chains below was sequenced from the same sample in a study of blood T cell repertoires in COVID-19. Generated by immunoSEQ multiplex PCR, the TCRdb table keeps only in-frame clones and is missing some. The sample has fewer than 300,000 clones, approximately 82% seen once. The material sequenced was peripheral blood. Every receptor here comes from a man at least 80 years old with acute or convalescent COVID-19.

The genes are TRBV18 and TRBJ1-1, with 8 bases fitting TRBD1. Germline-derived CDR1 and CDR2 are KGHSH and LQKENI. J gave up 6 bases and V 6 bases, and 9 bases lay outside the gene matches. The CDR3 runs to 14 residues. CDR3 in amino acids: CASSRGQGGAEAFF. CDR3 DNA: TGTGCCAGCTCCCGCGGACAGGGAGGCGCTGAAGCTTTCTTT.

This CDR3 reads CAWSSGRETGELFF. CDR3 DNA sequence: TGTGCCTGGAGTTCGGGCAGGGAAACCGGGGAGCTGTTTTTT. This sequence joins TRBV30 and TRBJ2-2, with a possible D match to TRBD1 (5 bases). Germline V gene data show CDR1 as GTSNPN and CDR2 as SVGIG (reference sequence). Trimming took 2 bases from V and 5 from J, leaving 12 bases between them. This CDR3 comprises 14 residues.

This clone qualifies as medium-sized. The J gene is TRBJ2-2, the V gene TRBV19; D perhaps matches TRBD1 (5 bases). This CDR3 comprises 13 residues. Germline V gene sequence: CDR1 LNHDA, CDR2 SQIVND (reference sequence). Trimming left V 5 bases short and J 6 bases short, with 10 bases between. CDR3 coding DNA: TGTGCCAGTAGTTTCAGGGTGGCCGGGGAGCTGTTTTTT. Translated: CASSFRVAGELFF.

V gene TRBV5-1 combines with J gene TRBJ2-1; TRBD2 aligns across 11 bases. The CDR3 loop spans 16 amino acids. The V gene's germline CDR1 is SGHRS and CDR2 YFSETQ. With V trimmed by 0 bases and J by 9 bases, 8 bases remained unmatched. The CDR3: CASSLGALAGEIEQFF. The CDR3 DNA is TGCGCCAGCAGCTTGGGGGCACTAGCGGGAGAGATTGAGCAGTTCTTC.

This clone was seen just once. The V gene is TRBV4-1, the J gene TRBJ1-5; TRBD1 matches at 7 bases. V was pared by 0 bases and J by 4 bases, with 6 bases of the junction left unmatched. Looked up from germline, CDR1 is MGHRA and CDR2 is YSYEKL. The length of the CDR3 is 16 residues. CDR3 nucleotides: TGCGCCAGCAGCCAAGAATTAGGACAGGTGAATCAGCCCCAGCATTTT. Its translation: CASSQELGQVNQPQHF.

This chain's CDR3 is CASSTRQGTTDTQYF. Written as DNA, the CDR3 is TGTGCCAGCAGTACACGACAGGGGACGACAGATACGCAGTATTTT. J is TRBJ2-3 and V is TRBV28; 8 bases line up with TRBD1. Trimming took 5 bases from V and 3 from J; bases not matched to a gene: 7. The CDR3 extends over 15 amino acids. The germline CDR1 and CDR2 sequences are MDHEN and SYDVKM.

The gene calls are TRBV11-2 and TRBJ2-1, with D tentatively TRBD1 (5 bases). The CDR3 contains 14 residues. Germline loops: CDR1 SGHAT, CDR2 FQNNGV. V was clipped by 1 base and J by 8 bases, with 12 bases between them. CDR3 bases: TGTGCCAGCAGCTTAGTTCCAGGGTCGGATGAGCAGTTCTTC. Its translation: CASSLVPGSDEQFF.

The chain combines TRBV3-1 (or the pseudogene TRBV3-2) with TRBJ1-2; TRBD1 agrees at 10 bases. V was clipped by 1 base and J by 4 bases; unmatched bases: 15. The germline V gene has CDR1 LGHDT and CDR2 YNNKEL (reference sequence). This CDR3 has 19 residues. CDR3: CASSQGTTGGPLMGYGYTF. The CDR3 bases are TGTGCCAGCAGCCAAGGGACGACAGGGGGCCCTTTGATGGGCTATGGCTACACCTTC.

V gene TRBV19 combines with J gene TRBJ2-2, with TRBD1 identical over 7 bases. This CDR3 has 17 amino acids. CDR1 is LNHDA and CDR2 is SQIVND in the germline V gene (reference sequence). The J segment lost 0 bases and the V segment lost 6 bases, leaving 10 bases of the junction unmatched. The CDR3 is CASRPLFGQANTGELFF. The CDR3 region has the DNA TGTGCCAGTAGGCCCTTATTCGGACAGGCGAACACCGGGGAGCTGTTTTTT.

This clone showed up just once. The chain carries TRBV5-1 and TRBJ2-7, with a tentative D call TRBD2 (6 bases). Germline CDR1 is SGHRS and CDR2 is YFSETQ. The germline V and J ends were trimmed by 4 bases and 6 bases, with 23 bases remaining between them. The CDR3 sequence is 16 residues long. The CDR3 spells CASSGGWEVNNFEQYF. In nucleotides, the CDR3 is TGCGCCAGCAGCGGTGGCTGGGAGGTCAATAATTTCGAGCAGTACTTC.

This sequence joins TRBV5-1 and TRBJ2-3; D remains ambiguous. This CDR3 contains 15 residues. Trimming took 0 bases from V and 0 from J, leaving 8 bases between them. Germline V lookup: CDR1 SGHRS, CDR2 YFSETQ. CDR3 amino acids: CASSLDSASTDTQYF. The CDR3 coding sequence is TGCGCCAGCAGCTTGGACTCCGCTAGCACAGATACGCAGTATTTT.

The gene calls are TRBV5-4 and TRBJ1-5; 8 bases are a match to TRBD1. Germline CDR1 reads SGHNT; CDR2 reads YYREEE (reference sequence). The length of the CDR3 is 14 residues. The V gene end was trimmed by 4 bases and the J gene end by 6 bases; junction bases not matched to a gene: 6. CDR3 residues: CASSTDRAGQPQHF. The CDR3 DNA follows: TGTGCCAGCAGCACGGACAGGGCCGGTCAGCCCCAGCATTTT.

This CDR3 reads CASSGPGGTEAFF. For the CDR3, the DNA is TGTGCCAGCAGCGGACCCGGAGGAACTGAAGCTTTCTTT. The chain couples TRBV2 to TRBJ1-1; no firm D call. Germline lookup yields CDR1 SNHLY and CDR2 FYNNEI. CDR3 length: 13 residues. V lost 6 bases and J 5 bases, leaving 13 bases between the germline ends.

The gene calls are TRBV14 and TRBJ1-4, with D hard to call. This CDR3 comprises 13 residues. The ends were cut back, 1 base at V and 11 bases at J, with 11 bases in the middle. The germline gives CDR1 SGHDN, CDR2 FVKESK. CDR3 in DNA: TGTGCCAGCAGCCAAGGAAACACGCGGAAACTGTTTTTT. It yields the protein CASSQGNTRKLFF. Full variable domain (remainder filled in from reference TRBV14 and TRBJ1-4): EAGVTQFPSHSVIEKGQTVTLRCDPISGHDNLYWYRRVMGKEIKFLLHFVKESKQDESGMPNNRFLAERTGGTYSTLKVQPAELEDSGVYFCASSQGNTRKLFFGSGTQLSVL.

This clone was seen more than once but under ten times. V usage is TRBV28 and J usage is TRBJ2-7; 8 bases line up with TRBD1. Germline V gene sequence: CDR1 MDHEN, CDR2 SYDVKM. With V trimmed by 10 bases and J by 2 bases, 7 bases remained unmatched. This CDR3 contains 13 residues. The CDR3 sequence: CATLGTGPYEQYF. The CDR3 nucleotides read TGTGCCACCCTGGGGACAGGACCCTACGAGCAGTACTTC.

The rearrangement uses TRBV6-6 and TRBJ1-1, with 7 bases lining up with TRBD1. The junction had 2 bases not matched to a gene; V was cut back by 4 bases and J by 0 bases. The CDR3 has 14 amino acids. Germline CDR1 reads MNHNY; CDR2 reads SVGAGI (reference sequence). CDR3: CASSWDSMNTEAFF. DNA of the CDR3: TGTGCCAGCAGTTGGGACAGCATGAACACTGAAGCTTTCTTT.

J is TRBJ2-2 and V is TRBV6-5; 7 positions agree with TRBD1. The CDR3 is 15 amino acids. V was clipped by 4 bases and J by 8 bases; unmatched bases: 10. Germline V gene sequence: CDR1 MNHEY, CDR2 SVGAGI. The CDR3 here is CASSSGTARLGELFF. The CDR3 nucleotides read TGTGCCAGCAGTTCCGGGACAGCTAGACTGGGGGAGCTGTTTTTT.

The V call is TRBV5-6, the J call TRBJ1-2, with a possible D match to TRBD1 (6 bases). CDR3 length equals 14 residues. V was cut by 2 bases and J by 4 bases, with 12 bases left in between. Looked up from germline, CDR1 is SGHDT and CDR2 is YYEEEE. The CDR3 here is CASSFTGLSYGYTF. Here the CDR3 DNA reads TGTGCCAGCAGCTTTACAGGGCTGAGCTATGGCTACACCTTC.

J is TRBJ2-3 and V is TRBV5-1; D perhaps matches TRBD2 (5 bases). The germline CDR1 and CDR2 sequences are SGHRS and YFSETQ. The CDR3 is 15 amino acids. Trimming took 4 bases from V and 2 from J, leaving 14 bases between them. The CDR3 coding sequence is TGCGCCAGCAGCCTAACAGAGAGGGTCACAGATACGCAGTATTTT. It specifies CASSLTERVTDTQYF.